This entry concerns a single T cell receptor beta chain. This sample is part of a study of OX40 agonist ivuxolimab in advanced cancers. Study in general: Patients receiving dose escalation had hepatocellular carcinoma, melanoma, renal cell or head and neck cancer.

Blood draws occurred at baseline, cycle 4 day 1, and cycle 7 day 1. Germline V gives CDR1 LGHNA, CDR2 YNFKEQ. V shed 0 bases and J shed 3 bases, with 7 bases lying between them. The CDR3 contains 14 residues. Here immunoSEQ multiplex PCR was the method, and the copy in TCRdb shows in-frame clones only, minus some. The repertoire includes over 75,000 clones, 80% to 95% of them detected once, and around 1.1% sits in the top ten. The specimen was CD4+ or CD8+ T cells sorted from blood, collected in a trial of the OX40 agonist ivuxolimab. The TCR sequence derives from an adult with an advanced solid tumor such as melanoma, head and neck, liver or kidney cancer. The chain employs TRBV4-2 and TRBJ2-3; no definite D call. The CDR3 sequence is CASSQDRATDTQYF. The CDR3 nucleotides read TGTGCCAGCAGCCAAGATCGAGCAACAGATACGCAGTATTTT.